The clone carrying this T cell receptor beta chain was seen many times. Its antigen is undetermined. This sample is part of a study of blood T cells in healthy people across ages. Whole-study findings and limits: Correlation between TCR beta diversity and naive T cell percentage was strong. Because donor CMV status was unknown, expanded clonotype changes were possibly confounded.

Alongside a J-beta primer mix, a sample-barcoded 5' primer served in a second PCR lasting roughly 6 to 11 cycles. Each cDNA was tagged by a template-switch adaptor containing 12 random nucleotides. Every individual sample yielded 2.5 million or more paired-end reads (each containing CDR3). Each CDR3 protein gets one entry after TCRdb re-called the 5' RACE reads with MiXCR. In the table there are 700,000 to 850,000 distinct CDR3 sequences, under 40% of which are singletons. Sequences were obtained from blood. This sequence was found in a man aged 18 to 35 in good health.

Here the CDR3 reads CSARDRGDYEQYF. The CDR3 nucleotides are TGCAGTGCTAGAGATCGGGGGGACTACGAGCAGTACTTC. This chain joins TRBV20-1 and TRBJ2-7; 7 bases agree with TRBD2. CDR3 length: 13 amino acids. V lost 0 bases and J lost 3; bases outside the gene matches: 2. Per the germline V gene, CDR1 is DFQATT and CDR2 is SNEGSKA (reference sequence).